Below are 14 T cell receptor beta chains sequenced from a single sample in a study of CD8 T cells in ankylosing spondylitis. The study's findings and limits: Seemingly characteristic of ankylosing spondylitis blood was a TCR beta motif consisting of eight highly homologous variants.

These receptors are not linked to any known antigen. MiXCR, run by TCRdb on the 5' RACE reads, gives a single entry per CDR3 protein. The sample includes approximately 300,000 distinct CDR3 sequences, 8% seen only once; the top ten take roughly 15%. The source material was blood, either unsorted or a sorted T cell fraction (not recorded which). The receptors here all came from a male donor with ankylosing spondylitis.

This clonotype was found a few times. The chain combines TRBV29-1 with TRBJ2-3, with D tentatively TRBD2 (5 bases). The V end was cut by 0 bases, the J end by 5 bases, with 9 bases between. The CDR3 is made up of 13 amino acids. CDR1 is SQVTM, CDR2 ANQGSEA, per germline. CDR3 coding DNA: TGCAGCGTTGAAGACGGGAAATTAGATACGCAGTATTTT. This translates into CSVEDGKLDTQYF.

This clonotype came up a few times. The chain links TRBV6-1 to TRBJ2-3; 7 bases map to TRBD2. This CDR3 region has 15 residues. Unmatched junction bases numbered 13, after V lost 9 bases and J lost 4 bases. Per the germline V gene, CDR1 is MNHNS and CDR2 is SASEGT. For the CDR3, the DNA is TGTGCCAGTACCCTGCGGGGGAGGTCTCCAGATACGCAGTATTTT. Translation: CASTLRGRSPDTQYF.

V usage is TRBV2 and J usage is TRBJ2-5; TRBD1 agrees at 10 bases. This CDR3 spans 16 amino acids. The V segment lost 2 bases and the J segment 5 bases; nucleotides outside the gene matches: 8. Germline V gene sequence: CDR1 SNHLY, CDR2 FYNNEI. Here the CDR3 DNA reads TGTGCCAGCAGTGAACCCCGGGACAGGGGAACGGAGACCCAGTACTTC. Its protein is CASSEPRDRGTETQYF.

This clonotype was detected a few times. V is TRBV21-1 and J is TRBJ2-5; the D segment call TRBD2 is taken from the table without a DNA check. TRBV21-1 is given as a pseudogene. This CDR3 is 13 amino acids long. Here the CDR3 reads CASRPGAGGAQYF. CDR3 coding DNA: TGTGCCAGCAGACCCGGGGCGGGAGGGGCCCAGTACTTC.

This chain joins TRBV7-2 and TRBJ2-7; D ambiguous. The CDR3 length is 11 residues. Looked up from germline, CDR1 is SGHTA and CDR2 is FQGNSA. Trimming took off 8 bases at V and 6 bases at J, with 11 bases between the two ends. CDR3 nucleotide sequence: TGTGCCAGCGGGATAGCCCGCGAGCAGTACTTC. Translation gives CASGIAREQYF.

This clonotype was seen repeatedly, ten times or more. DNA for the CDR3: TGCGCCAGCAAGGACGGAAGGCAGGGGTTCGCCGGGGAGCTGTTTTTT. This sequence encodes CASKDGRQGFAGELFF. The V and J genes are TRBV5-1 and TRBJ2-2; tentatively, D is TRBD1 (6 bases). Between the trimmed V and J ends, which lost 6 bases and 6 bases, there was a span of 21 bases. CDR1 and CDR2 from the germline V gene are SGHRS and YFSETQ. The CDR3 contains 16 residues.

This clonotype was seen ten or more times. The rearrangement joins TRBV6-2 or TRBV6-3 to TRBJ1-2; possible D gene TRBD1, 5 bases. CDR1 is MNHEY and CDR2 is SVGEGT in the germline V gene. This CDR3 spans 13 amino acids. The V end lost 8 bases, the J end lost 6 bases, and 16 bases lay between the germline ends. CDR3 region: CASGTRGTNGYTF. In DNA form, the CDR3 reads TGTGCCAGCGGGACCCGGGGTACCAATGGCTACACCTTC.

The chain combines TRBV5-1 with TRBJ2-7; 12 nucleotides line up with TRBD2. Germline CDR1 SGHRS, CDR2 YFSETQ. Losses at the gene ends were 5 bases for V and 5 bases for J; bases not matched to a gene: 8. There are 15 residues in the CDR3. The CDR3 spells CASRLRLAGEDEQYF. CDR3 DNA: TGCGCCAGCAGACTGAGACTAGCGGGAGAAGACGAGCAGTACTTC.

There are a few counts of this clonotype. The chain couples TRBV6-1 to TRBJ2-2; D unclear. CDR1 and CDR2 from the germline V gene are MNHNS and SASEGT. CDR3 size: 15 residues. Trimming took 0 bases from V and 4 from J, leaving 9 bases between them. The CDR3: CASSEARTPTGELFF. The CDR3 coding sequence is TGTGCCAGCAGTGAAGCCAGGACCCCCACCGGGGAGCTGTTTTTT.

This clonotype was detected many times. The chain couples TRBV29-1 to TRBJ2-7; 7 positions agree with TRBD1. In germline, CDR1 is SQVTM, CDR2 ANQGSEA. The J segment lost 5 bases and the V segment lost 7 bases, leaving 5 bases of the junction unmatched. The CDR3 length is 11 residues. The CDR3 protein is CSGGQTHEQYF. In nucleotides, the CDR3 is TGCAGCGGGGGACAGACCCACGAGCAGTACTTC.

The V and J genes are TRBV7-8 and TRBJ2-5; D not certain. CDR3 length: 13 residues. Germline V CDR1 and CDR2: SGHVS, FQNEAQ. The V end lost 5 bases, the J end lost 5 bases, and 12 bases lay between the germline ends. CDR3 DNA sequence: TGTGCCAGCAGCCCTCGGGTGGGGGAGACCCAGTACTTC. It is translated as CASSPRVGETQYF.

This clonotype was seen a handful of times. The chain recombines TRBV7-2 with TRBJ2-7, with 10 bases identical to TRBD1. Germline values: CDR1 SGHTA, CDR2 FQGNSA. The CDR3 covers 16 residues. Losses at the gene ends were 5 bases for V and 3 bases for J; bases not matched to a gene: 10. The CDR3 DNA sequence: TGTGCCAGCAGCACCCTAGACAGGGGGCTAGTCTACGAGCAGTACTTC. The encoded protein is CASSTLDRGLVYEQYF.

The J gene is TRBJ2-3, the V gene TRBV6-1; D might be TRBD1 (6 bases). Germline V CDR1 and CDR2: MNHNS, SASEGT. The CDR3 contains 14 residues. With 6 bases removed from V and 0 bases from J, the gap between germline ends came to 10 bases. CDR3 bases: TGTGCCAGCAGCACAGGGCCTAGCACAGATACGCAGTATTTT. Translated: CASSTGPSTDTQYF.

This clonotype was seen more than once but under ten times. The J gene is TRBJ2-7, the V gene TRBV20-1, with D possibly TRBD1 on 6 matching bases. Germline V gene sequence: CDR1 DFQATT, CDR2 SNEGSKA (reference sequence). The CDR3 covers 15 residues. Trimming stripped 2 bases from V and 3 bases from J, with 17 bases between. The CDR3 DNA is TGCAGTGCTAGACCGACCGGGACACCGAACTACGAGCAGTACTTC. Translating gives CSARPTGTPNYEQYF.